The 19 T cell receptor beta chains in this list originate from one sample, sequenced in a study of CD8 T cells in Susac syndrome. When the RNA was reverse transcribed, random hexamers were used with an input of about 0.45 to 1 ug. A single record per CDR3 protein comes from TCRdb applying MiXCR to the immunoSEQ multiplex PCR reads. The sample has more than 95,000 distinct CDR3 sequences, 85% to 95% seen once. What was sequenced was CD4+ T cells from PBMCs. The receptors derive from a human donor with multiple sclerosis.

The rearrangement uses TRBV7-9 and TRBJ1-1, with D possibly TRBD1 on 5 matching bases. Germline V gene lookup returns CDR1 SEHNR and CDR2 FQNEAQ (reference sequence). The CDR3 extends over 12 amino acids. Trimming cost V 1 base and J 8 bases, with 8 bases left between them. This CDR3 is CASSLGQREAFF. For the CDR3, the DNA is TGTGCCAGCAGCTTAGGACAGAGAGAAGCTTTCTTT.

The chain employs TRBV7-2 and TRBJ2-6; no clear D gene. Germline V gene data show CDR1 as SGHTA and CDR2 as FQGNSA. V was trimmed by 5 bases and J by 4 bases, leaving 9 bases between them. The CDR3 runs to 14 residues. CDR3 residues: CASSTVGGANVLTF. In DNA form, the CDR3 reads TGTGCCAGCAGCACCGTCGGGGGGGCCAACGTCCTGACTTTC.

The chain uses TRBV7-2 and TRBJ1-3; possible D gene TRBD1, 5 bases. The germline CDR1 and CDR2 sequences are SGHTA and FQGNSA. This CDR3 has 15 residues. Trimming stripped 1 base from V and 4 bases from J, with 11 bases between. CDR3 sequence: CASSLGAGTGNTIYF. Here the CDR3 DNA reads TGTGCCAGCAGCTTAGGTGCAGGGACCGGAAACACCATATATTTT. The full variable domain, rest sourced from reference TRBV7-2 and TRBJ1-3, is GAGVSQSPSNKVTEKGKDVELRCDPISGHTALYWYRQSLGQGLEFLIYFQGNSAPDKSGLPSDRFSAERTGGSVSTLTIQRTQQEDSAVYLCASSLGAGTGNTIYFGEGSWLTVV.

The V and J genes are TRBV2 and TRBJ1-1, with D tentatively TRBD1 (5 bases). Germline V lookup: CDR1 SNHLY, CDR2 FYNNEI. CDR3 length: 13 residues. The germline V and J ends were trimmed by 8 bases and 5 bases, with 15 bases remaining between them. The CDR3, as DNA: TGTGCCAGCTCGGTGCAGGGAAGTACTGAAGCTTTCTTT. Its translation is CASSVQGSTEAFF.

This chain uses TRBV4-1 with TRBJ2-3, with TRBD2 matching over 9 bases. With 0 bases clipped from V and 14 bases from J, the junction kept 12 bases outside the gene matches. From germline, CDR1 is MGHRA and CDR2 YSYEKL. The CDR3 has 15 residues. CDR3 loop: CASSQDWLAGTPGYF. The CDR3 DNA reads TGCGCCAGCAGCCAAGACTGGCTAGCGGGGACCCCGGGGTATTTT.

The chain joins TRBV5-1 to TRBJ1-2; D is unclear. The CDR3 consists of 15 residues. Germline V CDR1 and CDR2: SGHRS, YFSETQ. Trimming left V 0 bases short and J 4 bases short, with 13 bases between. The CDR3 DNA reads TGCGCCAGCAGCTTGGCGCAGCCCATACTCTATGGCTACACCTTC. It is translated as CASSLAQPILYGYTF.

This chain connects TRBV19 to TRBJ2-3; no reliable D call. V was cut by 4 bases and J by 0 bases, with 11 bases left in between. There are 15 residues in the CDR3. Germline-derived CDR1 and CDR2 are LNHDA and SQIVND (reference sequence). CDR3 bases: TGTGCCAGTAGTAAGGAACTCCGGAGCACAGATACGCAGTATTTT. It encodes CASSKELRSTDTQYF.

This clonotype is a singleton in its sample. This chain uses TRBV12-3 or TRBV12-4 with TRBJ1-1; no clear D gene. Trimming removed 8 bases from V and 3 bases from J, with 10 bases in between. The CDR3 totals 12 residues. CDR3 coding DNA: TGTGCCAGCGTTAGACACGACACTGAAGCTTTCTTT. Encoded protein: CASVRHDTEAFF.

The chain carries TRBV20-1 and TRBJ2-1; D gene uncertain. The CDR3 has 14 amino acids. Trimming shortened V by 6 bases and J by 0 bases, and 12 bases separated the two germline ends. Germline V gene data show CDR1 as DFQATT and CDR2 as SNEGSKA (reference sequence). CDR3 nucleotide sequence: TGCAGTGCCCTTGGGCTCCACTCCTACAATGAGCAGTTCTTC. Protein sequence: CSALGLHSYNEQFF.

The V call is TRBV23-1, the J call TRBJ2-7; 9 nucleotides line up with TRBD1. TRBV23-1 is sorted into the ORF group, with uncertain function. The CDR3 consists of 17 residues. Unmatched junction bases numbered 9, after V lost 2 bases and J lost 1 base. CDR3 residues: CASSQPKDRGESYEQYF. The CDR3 DNA follows: TGCGCCAGCAGTCAACCTAAAGACAGGGGGGAGTCCTACGAGCAGTACTTC.

The chain recombines TRBV5-4 with TRBJ1-1; D perhaps matches TRBD1 (5 bases). Germline CDR1 reads SGHNT; CDR2 reads YYREEE (reference sequence). CDR3 length equals 14 residues. With 2 bases removed from V and 7 bases from J, the gap between germline ends came to 15 bases. The CDR3 region is CASSFRQPSNEAFF. The DNA of the CDR3 is TGTGCCAGCAGCTTTAGACAGCCCTCCAATGAAGCTTTCTTT.

For the CDR3, the DNA is TGTGCCAGCACTTTTTCACGGAGGGAGCCCCAGCATTTT. Amino acid sequence: CASTFSRREPQHF. The V gene is TRBV2, the J gene TRBJ1-5; no definite D call. This CDR3 has 13 residues. V was pared by 7 bases and J by 8 bases, with 15 bases between. CDR1 and CDR2 (germline): SNHLY, FYNNEI. The entire variable domain, with the rest obtained from reference TRBV2 and TRBJ1-5, is as follows: EPEVTQTPSHQVTQMGQEVILRCVPISNHLYFYWYRQILGQKVEFLVSFYNNEISEKSEIFDDQFSVERPDGSNFTLKIRSTKLEDSAMYFCASTFSRREPQHFGDGTRLSIL.

V gene TRBV9 combines with J gene TRBJ1-6; possible D gene TRBD1, 6 bases. The CDR3 runs to 13 residues. V was shortened by 3 bases and J by 10 bases, with 11 bases between the two germline ends. Germline assignment: CDR1 SGDLS and CDR2 YYNGEE. CDR3 nucleotide sequence: TGTGCCAGCAGCGCCGCAGGGGTATCACCCCTCCACTTT. It encodes CASSAAGVSPLHF.

The DNA for the CDR3 is TGTGCCAGCAGCCGACGCGGGCTCTATGGCTACACCTTC. This encodes CASSRRGLYGYTF. The J gene is TRBJ1-2, the V gene TRBV3-1; D gene uncertain. Between the trimmed V and J ends, which lost 4 bases and 4 bases, there was a span of 10 bases. This CDR3 has 13 residues. Germline values: CDR1 LGHDT, CDR2 YNNKEL (reference sequence).

The V and J genes are TRBV7-2 and TRBJ2-7, with D perhaps assigned TRBD1 or TRBD2 (5 bases each). The CDR3 runs 13 residues. Trimming removed 6 bases from V and 3 bases from J, with 12 bases in between. CDR1 SGHTA and CDR2 FQGNSA come from the germline V gene. The CDR3 loop reads CASSQGVRYEQYF. In DNA form, the CDR3 reads TGTGCCAGCAGTCAGGGAGTGCGCTACGAGCAGTACTTC.

Only one count was recorded for this clonotype. V usage is TRBV12-3 or TRBV12-4 and J usage is TRBJ2-5; 10 bases agree with TRBD2. V shed 5 bases and J 7 bases; nucleotides not matched to a gene: 7. There are 14 residues in the CDR3. This CDR3 reads CASSRQLAGRTQYF. In nucleotides, the CDR3 is TGTGCCAGCAGTCGCCAACTAGCGGGGCGGACCCAGTACTTC.

The chain recombines TRBV29-1 with TRBJ1-1; 9 nucleotides agree with TRBD1. The ends lost 6 bases at V and 1 base at J; junction bases unmatched: 3. Germline CDR1 SQVTM, CDR2 ANQGSEA. The length of the CDR3 is 13 residues. DNA of the CDR3: TGCAGCGTAAGGACAGGGGCGAACACTGAAGCTTTCTTT. Protein sequence: CSVRTGANTEAFF.

This clonotype was detected once. The chain combines TRBV2 with TRBJ2-1; 14 bases align to TRBD2. J was trimmed by 7 bases and V by 5 bases; bases with no gene match: 7. This CDR3 is built from 16 residues. The germline gives CDR1 SNHLY, CDR2 FYNNEI. CDR3 residues: CASSLSGLAGENEQFF. The CDR3 DNA is TGTGCCAGCAGTCTCTCGGGACTAGCGGGGGAGAATGAGCAGTTCTTC.

This sequence joins TRBV5-6 and TRBJ1-1, with D unclear. This CDR3 is built from 12 residues. Germline assignment: CDR1 SGHDT and CDR2 YYEEEE. Deletions cut 1 base from V and 7 bases from J, with 8 bases between. CDR3 sequence: CASSLTPDEAFF. The DNA of the CDR3 is TGTGCCAGCAGCTTGACGCCGGATGAAGCTTTCTTT. Full variable domain (rest looked up from reference TRBV5-6 and TRBJ1-1): DAGVTQSPTHLIKTRGQQVTLRCSPKSGHDTVSWYQQALGQGPQFIFQYYEEEERQRGNFPDRFSGHQFPNYSSELNVNALLLGDSALYLCASSLTPDEAFFGQGTRLTVV.